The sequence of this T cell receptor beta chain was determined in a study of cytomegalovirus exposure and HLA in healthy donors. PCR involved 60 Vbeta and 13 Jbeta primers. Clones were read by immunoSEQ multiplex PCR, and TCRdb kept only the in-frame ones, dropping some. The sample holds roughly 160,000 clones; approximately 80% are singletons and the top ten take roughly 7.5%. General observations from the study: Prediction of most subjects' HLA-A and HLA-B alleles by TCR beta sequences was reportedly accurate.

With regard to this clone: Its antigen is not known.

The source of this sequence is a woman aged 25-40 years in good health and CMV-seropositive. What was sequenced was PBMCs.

DNA of the CDR3: TGTGCCAGCAGCTTACAACTCGAACTCGGGGAAGCTTTCTTT. This gives the protein CASSLQLELGEAFF. This chain uses TRBV7-8 with TRBJ1-1; no clear D. Trimming shortened V by 2 bases and J by 8 bases, and 15 bases separated the two germline ends. The length of the CDR3 is 14 residues. The V gene's germline CDR1 is SGHVS and CDR2 FQNEAQ.